This paragraph reports one T cell receptor beta chain. Its antigen is unknown. No much larger clone exists at a distance of one base, and base qualities are not known. The sample originates from a study of response to subunit inactivated influenza vaccine listed by TCRdb under 2018. Concerning the study at large: Deep quantitative T cell receptor repertoire profiling was used in the study to track responses to a trivalent subunit inactivated influenza vaccine. Beyond this particular receptor, the publication reports: According to the authors, only a limited number of new T cells may be recruited by each seasonal influenza vaccination.

V gives up 1 base and J gives up 5 bases, and the segment between their germline ends measures 14 bases. From the cysteine up to the phenylalanine, the CDR3 has a length of 15 residues. Only CDR3 DNA remains: 45 bases, in frame from the first base. From a lookup of the germline V gene, CDR1 and CDR2 are MGHDK and SYGVNS. Library construction relied on RT-PCR. The reads were generated on an Illumina HiSeq 2500. TCRdb reran the public reads through fastp at Q25 and MiXCR, keeping productive beta chains. Every CDR3 protein is listed once, alongside the most common genes and DNA of its rows. This sample has around 650,000 distinct CDR3 sequences in its table, and around a sixth of those were observed once. The leading ten clones occupy about 9.9% of the sample.

The sequence links TRBV25-1 to TRBJ1-2, with the D gene uncertain. The sample was PBMCs from blood, taken 11 to 12 days after vaccination. The source is a man aged 50-59 years who received an inactivated influenza vaccine. Donor details come from another sample of the same person, matched by shared clones. The DNA sequence is TGTGCCAGCAGTGAATCGGGGAGATCAAAGTATGGCTACACCTTC. The encoded protein is CASSESGRSKYGYTF.